This entry describes one T cell receptor (beta chain). As yet, its antigen is unknown. Only in-frame clones appear in the TCRdb table, and some are missing; sequencing was by immunoSEQ multiplex PCR. The repertoire holds around 2,000,000 clones, with approximately 95% as singletons. The data derive from a study of shared clonotypes between healthy human individuals. Study-wide background: The plates for each donor numbered three CD4 naive, three CD4 memory, two CD8 naive and one CD8 memory. Study results and limitations: Naive subsets, compared against memory subsets, generally had larger estimated richness values. Generation probability values for non-shared clonotypes were lower than those for clonotypes shared by all four donors.

CD45RO-negative CD8 cells positively selected for CCR7 made up the naive population, which excluded terminally differentiated effector memory CD45RA+ cells. Among the donors, all were Caucasian adults who lived in Nashville, Tennessee. Germline values: CDR1 GTSNPN, CDR2 SVGIG (reference sequence). V was clipped by 0 bases and J by 5 bases, with 5 bases between them. This CDR3 is 12 amino acids long. This TCR came from a man younger than 35 in good health. This chain uses TRBV30 with TRBJ1-5; the D gene is possibly TRBD1 (5 bases). The specimen sequenced was naive CD8+ T cells sorted from blood. This CDR3 reads CAWSVGDQPQHF. The CDR3 DNA follows: TGTGCCTGGAGTGTAGGGGATCAGCCCCAGCATTTT.